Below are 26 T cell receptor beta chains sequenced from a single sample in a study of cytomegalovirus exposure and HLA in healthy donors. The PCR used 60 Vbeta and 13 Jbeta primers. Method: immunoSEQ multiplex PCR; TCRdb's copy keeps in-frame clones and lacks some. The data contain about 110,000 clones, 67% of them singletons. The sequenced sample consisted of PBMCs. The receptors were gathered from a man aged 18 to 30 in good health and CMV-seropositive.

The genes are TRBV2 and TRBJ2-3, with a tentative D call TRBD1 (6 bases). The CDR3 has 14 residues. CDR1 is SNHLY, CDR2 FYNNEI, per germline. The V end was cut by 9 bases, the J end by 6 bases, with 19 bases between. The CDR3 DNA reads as TGTGCCAGAGACTTTGCCCCAGGGGAGGATACGCAGTATTTT. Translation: CARDFAPGEDTQYF.

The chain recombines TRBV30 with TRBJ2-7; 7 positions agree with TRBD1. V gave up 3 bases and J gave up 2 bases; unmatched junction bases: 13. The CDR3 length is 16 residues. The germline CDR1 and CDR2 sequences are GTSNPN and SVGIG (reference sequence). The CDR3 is CAWSPYRTGRTYEQYF. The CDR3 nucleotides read TGTGCCTGGAGCCCATACCGGACAGGACGTACCTACGAGCAGTACTTC. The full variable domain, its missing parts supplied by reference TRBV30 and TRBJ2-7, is SQTIHQWPATLVQPVGSPLSLECTVEGTSNPNLYWYRQAAGRGLQLLFYSVGIGQISSEVPQNLSASRPQDRQFILSSKKLLLSDSGFYLCAWSPYRTGRTYEQYFGPGTRLTVT.

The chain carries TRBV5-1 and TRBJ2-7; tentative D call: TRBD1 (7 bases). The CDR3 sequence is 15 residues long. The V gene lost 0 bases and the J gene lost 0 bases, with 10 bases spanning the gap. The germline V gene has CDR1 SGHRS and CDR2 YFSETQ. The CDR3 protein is CASSLAGDSSYEQYF. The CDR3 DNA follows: TGCGCCAGCAGCTTGGCGGGGGACAGCTCCTACGAGCAGTACTTC.

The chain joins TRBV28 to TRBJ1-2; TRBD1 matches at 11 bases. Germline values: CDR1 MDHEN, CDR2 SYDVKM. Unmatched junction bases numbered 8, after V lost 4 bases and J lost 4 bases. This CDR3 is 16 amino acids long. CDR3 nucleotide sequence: TGTGCCAGCAGTTCAGGACAGGGGGCAGTACCCTATGGCTACACCTTC. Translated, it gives CASSSGQGAVPYGYTF.

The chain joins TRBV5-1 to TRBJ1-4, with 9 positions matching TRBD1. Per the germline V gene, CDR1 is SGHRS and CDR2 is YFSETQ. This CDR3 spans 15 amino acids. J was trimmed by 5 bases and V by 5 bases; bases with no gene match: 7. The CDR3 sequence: CASRFTGTGNEKLFF. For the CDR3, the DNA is TGCGCCAGCAGGTTCACCGGGACAGGGAATGAAAAACTGTTTTTT.

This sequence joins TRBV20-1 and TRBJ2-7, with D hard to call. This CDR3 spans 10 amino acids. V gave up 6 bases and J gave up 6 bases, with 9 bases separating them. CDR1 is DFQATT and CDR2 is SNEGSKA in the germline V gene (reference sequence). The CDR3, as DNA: TGCAGTGCCCAGGTTGGCGAGCAGTACGTC. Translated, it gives CSAQVGEQYV.

CDR3 residues: CASYGLGVDNSPLHF. CDR3 sequence (DNA): TGTGCCAGCTACGGGTTAGGGGTGGATAATTCACCCCTCCACTTT. This chain uses TRBV6-1 with TRBJ1-6; the D gene is possibly TRBD1 (5 bases). V lost 8 bases and J 5 bases, leaving 16 bases between the germline ends. This CDR3 is built from 15 residues. Germline V gives CDR1 MNHNS, CDR2 SASEGT.

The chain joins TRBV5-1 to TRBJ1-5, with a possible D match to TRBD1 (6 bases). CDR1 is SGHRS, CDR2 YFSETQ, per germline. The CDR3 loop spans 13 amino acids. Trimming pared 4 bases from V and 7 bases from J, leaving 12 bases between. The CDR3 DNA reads TGCGCCAGCAGCGAGGGGGGGAGGCAGCCCCAGCATTTT. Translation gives CASSEGGRQPQHF. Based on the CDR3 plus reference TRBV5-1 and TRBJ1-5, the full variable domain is KAGVTQTPRYLIKTRGQQVTLSCSPISGHRSVSWYQQTPGQGLQFLFEYFSETQRNKGNFPGRFSGRQFSNSRSEMNVSTLELGDSALYLCASSEGGRQPQHFGDGTRLSIL.

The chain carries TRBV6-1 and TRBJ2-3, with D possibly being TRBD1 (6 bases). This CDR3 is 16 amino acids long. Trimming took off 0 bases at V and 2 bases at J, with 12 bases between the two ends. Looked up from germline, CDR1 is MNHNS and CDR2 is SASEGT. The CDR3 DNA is TGTGCCAGCAGTGAAGCGCCTTCAGGGGCCACAGATACGCAGTATTTT. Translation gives CASSEAPSGATDTQYF.

CDR3 protein: CASSLSTGSIRVNTEAFF. The CDR3, as DNA: TGTGCCAGCAGTTTATCCACAGGGAGTATCAGGGTGAACACTGAAGCTTTCTTT. This chain uses TRBV28 with TRBJ1-1, with a tentative D call TRBD1 (6 bases). The germline gives CDR1 MDHEN, CDR2 SYDVKM. CDR3 length: 18 residues. Trimming took 1 base from V and 0 from J, leaving 18 bases between them.

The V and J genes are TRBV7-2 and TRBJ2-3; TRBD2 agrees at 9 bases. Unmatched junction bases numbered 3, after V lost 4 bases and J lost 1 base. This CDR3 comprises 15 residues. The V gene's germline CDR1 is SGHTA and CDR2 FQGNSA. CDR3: CASSYPSGGTDTQYF. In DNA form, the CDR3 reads TGTGCCAGCAGCTACCCTAGCGGGGGCACAGATACGCAGTATTTT. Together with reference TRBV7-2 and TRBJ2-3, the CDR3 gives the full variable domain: GAGVSQSPSNKVTEKGKDVELRCDPISGHTALYWYRQSLGQGLEFLIYFQGNSAPDKSGLPSDRFSAERTGGSVSTLTIQRTQQEDSAVYLCASSYPSGGTDTQYFGPGTRLTVL.

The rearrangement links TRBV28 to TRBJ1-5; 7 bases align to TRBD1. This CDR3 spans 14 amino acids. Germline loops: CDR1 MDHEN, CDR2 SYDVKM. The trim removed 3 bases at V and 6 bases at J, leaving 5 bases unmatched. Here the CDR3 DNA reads TGTGCCAGCAGTTTTACAGGGGCGGGTCAGCCCCAGCATTTT. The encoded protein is CASSFTGAGQPQHF.

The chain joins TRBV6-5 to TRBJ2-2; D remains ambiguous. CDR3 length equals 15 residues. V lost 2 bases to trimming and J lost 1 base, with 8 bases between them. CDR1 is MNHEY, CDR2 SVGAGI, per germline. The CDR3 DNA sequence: TGTGCCAGCAGTTACCTCCGACAGAACACCGGGGAGCTGTTTTTT. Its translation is CASSYLRQNTGELFF.

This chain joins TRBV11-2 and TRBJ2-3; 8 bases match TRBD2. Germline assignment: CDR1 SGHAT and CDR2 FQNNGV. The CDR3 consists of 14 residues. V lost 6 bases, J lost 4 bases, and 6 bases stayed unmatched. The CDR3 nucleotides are TGTGCCAGCAGACTAGCGGAGGCCCCAGATACGCAGTATTTT. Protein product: CASRLAEAPDTQYF. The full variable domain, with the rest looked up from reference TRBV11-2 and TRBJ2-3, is EAGVAQSPRYKIIEKRQSVAFWCNPISGHATLYWYQQILGQGPKLLIQFQNNGVVDDSQLPKDRFSAERLKGVDSTLKIQPAKLEDSAVYLCASRLAEAPDTQYFGPGTRLTVL.

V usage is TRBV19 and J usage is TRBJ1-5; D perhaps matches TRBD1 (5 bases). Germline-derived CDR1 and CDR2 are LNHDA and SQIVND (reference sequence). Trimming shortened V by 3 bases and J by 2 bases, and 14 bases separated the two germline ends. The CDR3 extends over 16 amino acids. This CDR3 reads CASSIPTGFGNQPQHF. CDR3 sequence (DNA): TGTGCCAGTAGTATCCCCACAGGATTCGGCAATCAGCCCCAGCATTTT.

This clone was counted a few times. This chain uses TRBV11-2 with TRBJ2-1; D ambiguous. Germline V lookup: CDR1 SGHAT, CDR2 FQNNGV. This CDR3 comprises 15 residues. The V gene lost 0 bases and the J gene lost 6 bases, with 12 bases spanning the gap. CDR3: CASSLEAILGNEQFF. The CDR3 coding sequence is TGTGCCAGCAGCTTAGAAGCCATTCTCGGCAATGAGCAGTTCTTC.

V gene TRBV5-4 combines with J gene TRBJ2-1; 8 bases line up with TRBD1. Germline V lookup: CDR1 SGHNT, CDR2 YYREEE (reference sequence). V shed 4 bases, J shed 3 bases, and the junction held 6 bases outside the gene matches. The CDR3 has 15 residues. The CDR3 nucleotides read TGTGCCAGCAGCCTCGACAGGGGTAGCTACAATGAGCAGTTCTTC. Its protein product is CASSLDRGSYNEQFF.

The CDR3 bases are TGTGCCAGCAGCCAACAACTAGCATTGGGCACAGATACGCAGTATTTT. This gives the protein CASSQQLALGTDTQYF. This chain uses TRBV4-2 with TRBJ2-3, with D possibly TRBD2 on 6 matching bases. V was cut by 2 bases and J by 1 base, with 13 bases left in between. CDR1 is LGHNA, CDR2 YNFKEQ, per germline. The CDR3 is 16 residues long.

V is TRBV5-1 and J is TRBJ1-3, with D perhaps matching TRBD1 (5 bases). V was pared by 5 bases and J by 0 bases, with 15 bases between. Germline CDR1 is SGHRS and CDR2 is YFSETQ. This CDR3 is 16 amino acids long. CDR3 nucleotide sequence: TGCGCCAGCAGTTCGGGACTGCCATCCTCTGGAAACACCATATATTTT. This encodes CASSSGLPSSGNTIYF.

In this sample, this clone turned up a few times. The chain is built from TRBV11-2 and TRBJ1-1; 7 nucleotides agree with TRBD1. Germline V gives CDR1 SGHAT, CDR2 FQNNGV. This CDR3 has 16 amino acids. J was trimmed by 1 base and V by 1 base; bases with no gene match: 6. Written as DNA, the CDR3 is TGTGCCAGCAGCTTAGGTGGGACAGTCAGGAACACTGAAGCTTTCTTT. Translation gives CASSLGGTVRNTEAFF.

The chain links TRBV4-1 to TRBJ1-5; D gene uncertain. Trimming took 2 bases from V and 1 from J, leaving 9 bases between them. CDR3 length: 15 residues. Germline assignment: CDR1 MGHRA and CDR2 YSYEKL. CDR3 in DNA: TGCGCCAGCAGCCAAAGTACACTAAGCAATCAGCCCCAGCATTTT. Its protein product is CASSQSTLSNQPQHF.

CDR3: CASSLSLAGGLIETQYF. The CDR3 region has the DNA TGTGCCAGCAGCTTATCTCTAGCGGGGGGGCTTATCGAGACCCAGTACTTC. V and J are TRBV13 and TRBJ2-5, with 12 bases aligning to TRBD2. Germline V gives CDR1 PRHDT, CDR2 FYEKMQ (reference sequence). This CDR3 region has 17 residues. J lost 5 bases, V lost 2 bases, and 9 bases had no gene match.

The DNA of the CDR3 is TGTGCCAGCAGCTTGAACAGGGGGAGTTCAGATACGCAGTATTTT. Its protein product is CASSLNRGSSDTQYF. The chain couples TRBV5-4 to TRBJ2-3; TRBD1 matches 8 bases. V was pared by 1 base and J by 4 bases, with 5 bases of the junction left unmatched. The CDR3 consists of 15 residues. Germline V CDR1 and CDR2: SGHNT, YYREEE (reference sequence).

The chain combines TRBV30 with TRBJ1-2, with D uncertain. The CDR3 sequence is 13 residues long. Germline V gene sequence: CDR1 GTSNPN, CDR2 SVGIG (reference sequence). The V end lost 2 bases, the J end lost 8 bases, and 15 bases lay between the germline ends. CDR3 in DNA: TGTGCCTGGAGTACCCGGTGGGCTGGGGGCTACACCTTC. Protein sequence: CAWSTRWAGGYTF.

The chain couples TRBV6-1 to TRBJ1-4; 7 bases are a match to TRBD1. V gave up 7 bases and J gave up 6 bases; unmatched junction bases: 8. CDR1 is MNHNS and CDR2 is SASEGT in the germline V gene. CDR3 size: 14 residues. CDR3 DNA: TGTGCCAGCATGACAGGGTGGTCTCATGAAAAACTGTTTTTT. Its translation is CASMTGWSHEKLFF.

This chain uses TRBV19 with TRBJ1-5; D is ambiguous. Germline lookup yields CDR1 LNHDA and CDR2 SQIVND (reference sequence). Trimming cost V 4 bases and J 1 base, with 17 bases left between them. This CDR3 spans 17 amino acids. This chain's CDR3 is CASSTLTQAISNQPQHF. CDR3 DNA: TGTGCCAGTAGTACACTTACTCAGGCTATCAGCAATCAGCCCCAGCATTTT.